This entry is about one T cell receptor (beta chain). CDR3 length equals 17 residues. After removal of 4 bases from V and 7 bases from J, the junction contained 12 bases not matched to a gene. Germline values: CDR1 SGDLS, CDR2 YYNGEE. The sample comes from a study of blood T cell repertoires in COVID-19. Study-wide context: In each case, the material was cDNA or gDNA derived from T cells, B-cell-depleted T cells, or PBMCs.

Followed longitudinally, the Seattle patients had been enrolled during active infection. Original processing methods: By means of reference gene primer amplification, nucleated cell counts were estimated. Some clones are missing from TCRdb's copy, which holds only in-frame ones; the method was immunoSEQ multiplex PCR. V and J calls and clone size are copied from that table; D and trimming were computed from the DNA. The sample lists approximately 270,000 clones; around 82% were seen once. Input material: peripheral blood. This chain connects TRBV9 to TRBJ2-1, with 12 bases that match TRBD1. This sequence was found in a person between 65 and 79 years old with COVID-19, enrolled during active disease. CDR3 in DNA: TGTGCCAGCAGCCCAGAAGGGACAGGGGGCGTTAGGAATGAGCAGTTCTTC. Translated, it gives CASSPEGTGGVRNEQFF.